This T cell receptor beta chain was captured by sequencing in a study of T cell clonality in common variable immunodeficiency. Whole-study findings and limits: The cause of increased CVID clonality remains unclear without subpopulation sequencing. Common variable immunodeficiency TCR beta sequences reportedly had fewer deletions and N-nucleotide insertions.

In its sample, this clone was seen a few times. Its antigen is not identified. The read ends 3 residues shy of where the CDR3 ends; the end is completed using the germline J gene. Per the germline V gene, CDR1 is SEHNR and CDR2 is FQNEAQ (reference sequence). Trimming cost V 5 bases and J 1 base, with 8 bases left between them. The CDR3 length is 13 residues. Here immunoSEQ multiplex PCR was the method, and the copy in TCRdb shows in-frame clones only, minus some. This sample has around 7,100 clones, each found more than once. The chain links TRBV7-9 to TRBJ1-1; D gene ambiguous. The sample consisted of peripheral blood mononuclear cells. The TCR sequence derives from a human donor with common variable immunodeficiency. The CDR3 is CASSRGSNTEAFF. Partial CDR3 DNA: TGTGCCAGCAGCCGGGGATCGAACACTGAA.